The T cell receptor (beta chain) described here comes from a study of control samples from healthy donors and cancer patients. Some clones are missing from TCRdb's copy, which holds only in-frame ones; the method was immunoSEQ multiplex PCR. Among about 250,000 clones listed, around 79% were seen once. The junction had 9 bases not matched to a gene; V was cut back by 6 bases and J by 2 bases. Per germline, CDR1 ENHRY and CDR2 SYGVKD. CDR3 length: 15 amino acids. This TCR came from a woman in her sixties or seventies with lung cancer. The sequenced sample consisted of PBMCs. V gene TRBV10-3 combines with J gene TRBJ2-5, with TRBD1 matching 7 bases. The CDR3 here is CAIRGAGTAQETQYF. The CDR3 DNA follows: TGTGCCATCAGGGGGGCCGGGACAGCTCAAGAGACCCAGTACTTC.